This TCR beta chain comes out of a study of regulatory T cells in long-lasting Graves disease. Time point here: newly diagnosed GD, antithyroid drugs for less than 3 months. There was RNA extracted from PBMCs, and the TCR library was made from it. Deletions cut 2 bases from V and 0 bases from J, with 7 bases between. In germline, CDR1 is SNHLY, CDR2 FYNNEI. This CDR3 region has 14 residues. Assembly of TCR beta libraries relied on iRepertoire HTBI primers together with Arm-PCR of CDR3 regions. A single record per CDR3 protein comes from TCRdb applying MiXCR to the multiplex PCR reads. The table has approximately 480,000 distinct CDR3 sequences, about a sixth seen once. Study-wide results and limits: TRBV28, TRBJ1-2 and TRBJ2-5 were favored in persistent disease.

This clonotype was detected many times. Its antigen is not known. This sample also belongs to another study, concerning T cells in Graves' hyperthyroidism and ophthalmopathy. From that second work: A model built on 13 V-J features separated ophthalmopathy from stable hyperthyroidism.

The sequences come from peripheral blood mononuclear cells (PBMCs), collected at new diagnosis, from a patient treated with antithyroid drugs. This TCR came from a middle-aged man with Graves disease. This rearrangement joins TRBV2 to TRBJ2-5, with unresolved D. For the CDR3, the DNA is TGTGCCAGCAGTGAAAGTAACAACCAAGAGACCCAGTACTTC. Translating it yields CASSESNNQETQYF. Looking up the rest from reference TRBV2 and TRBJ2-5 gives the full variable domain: EPEVTQTPSHQVTQMGQEVILRCVPISNHLYFYWYRQILGQKVEFLVSFYNNEISEKSEIFDDQFSVERPDGSNFTLKIRSTKLEDSAMYFCASSESNNQETQYFGPGTRLLVL.